This T cell receptor (beta chain) was identified in a study of T-cell reconstitution after alpha-beta-depleted transplantation in children (dated by TCRdb to the mid-2010s). Regarding the study in general: Using TCR repertoire profiling, the study quantitatively followed how T-cell immune reconstitution unfolded in children after TCRalphabeta/CD19-depleted allogeneic hematopoietic cell transplantation. The paper as a whole reports these results and caveats: Hyperexpanded clone frequencies declined over subsequent months; after one year, T-cell counts and TCRbeta diversity were mostly attributed to newly produced T cells. The apparently early recovery of alphabetaT-cell counts about two months after transplant reportedly depended on only several hundred rapidly expanded clones that came from non-depleted graft cells. In some patients, the high TCRbeta diversity seen at day 60 was put down to recipient T cells and intrathymic progenitors that had survived conditioning.

This specimen's treatment or condition label, interpreted: allogeneic hematopoietic cell transplantation with graft depleted of TCRalphabeta T cells and CD19 B cells. The children who served as transplant recipients had been given grafts of TCRalphabeta/CD19-depleted allogeneic hematopoietic cells. Library preparation employed PCR. Sequencer: Illumina HiSeq 2500. To normalize quantification of the TCRbeta repertoire, the TCR libraries were built with molecular barcoding that relied on unique molecular identifiers. The public reads were reprocessed in TCRdb via fastp at Q25 and MiXCR, keeping in-frame beta chains. CDR3 protein duplicates are merged, each entry listing the most common genes and DNA. This sample has about 200,000 distinct CDR3 sequences in its table, and approximately 6.9% of those were observed once. Jointly, the top ten make up about 6% of the sample. There are many counts of this clonotype. Its binding antigen is unknown. Base quality data are lacking; no much larger clone is found one base away.

This clonotype was sampled from a boy younger than 10 with acute lymphoblastic leukemia, due to receive a stem cell transplant. Material: PBMCs, obtained before TCRalphabeta/CD19-depleted stem cell transplant.

The sequenced DNA is TGTGCCAGCAGCCGGTACTCCTACGAGCAGTACTTC. Translated, it reads CASSRYSYEQYF. The chain uses TRBV28 and TRBJ2-7; the D segment cannot be called with confidence. The CDR3 spans 12 residues, from the cysteine through the phenylalanine. Of the read, only the CDR3 DNA is kept; its 36 bases are in frame from base 1. In the germline V gene, CDR1 corresponds to MDHEN and CDR2 to SYDVKM. V gives up 6 bases and J gives up 0 bases, and the segment between their germline ends measures 6 bases.